This T cell receptor (beta chain) was sequenced in a study of cytomegalovirus exposure and HLA in healthy donors. Findings of the study overall: In a later analysis, HLA-associated TCR beta chains were more clonally expanded than equally common others.

Vbeta (60) and Jbeta (13) primers were used in the PCR. Authors' processing steps: An analysis that came later counted approximately 76 million unique TCR beta chains, approximately 11 million shared. Profiled with immunoSEQ multiplex PCR; TCRdb holds only in-frame clones, not every one. Clone size and V and J calls were adopted from that table, with D and trimming inferred from the DNA. The data contain 99,000 or so clones, around 75% of them singletons. A word on this clone: Its antigen is currently unknown.

The germline V gene encodes CDR1 SGHKS and CDR2 YYEKEE (reference sequence). The CDR3 is 15 amino acids. V was cut by 2 bases and J by 7 bases, with 16 bases left in between. The TCR sequence derives from a young man in good health and CMV-seropositive. The sample comprised PBMCs. The chain couples TRBV5-5 to TRBJ1-5; perhaps TRBD1 as D (6 bases). CDR3 nucleotides: TGTGCCAGCAGCTTCCCCGGGGGGGCCGGCCAGCCCCAGCATTTT. It codes for CASSFPGGAGQPQHF.